This T cell receptor beta chain was profiled in a study of blood T cell repertoires in COVID-19. Overall study context: Sites in the United States, Italy and Spain provided acute and convalescent COVID-19 samples. PBMCs, B-cell-depleted T cells, or T cells provided the cDNA or gDNA that made up the material.

The CDR3 totals 14 residues. The V gene's germline CDR1 is SNHLY and CDR2 FYNNEI. V was pared by 4 bases and J by 3 bases, with 6 bases of the junction left unmatched. Concerning this clone: With a much larger clone just one base away, this may be a read error.

Per the study methods: Reference gene primers were amplified, and this amplification served to estimate nucleated cell counts. Here immunoSEQ multiplex PCR was the method, and the copy in TCRdb shows in-frame clones only, minus some. D and trimming come from the DNA, and the V and J calls and clone size come from that table. The table has 120,000 or so clones, 88% seen once. The genes are TRBV2 and TRBJ2-7; TRBD2 agrees at 7 bases. Sequences were obtained from peripheral blood. The TCR was taken from a human donor in a cohort sampled during active COVID-19. The CDR3 here is CASSGPSGNYEQYF. CDR3 nucleotides: TGTGCCAGCAGTGGGCCTAGCGGAAACTACGAGCAGTACTTC. Combining the CDR3 with reference TRBV2 and TRBJ2-7 gives the whole variable domain EPEVTQTPSHQVTQMGQEVILRCVPISNHLYFYWYRQILGQKVEFLVSFYNNEISEKSEIFDDQFSVERPDGSNFTLKIRSTKLEDSAMYFCASSGPSGNYEQYFGPGTRLTVT.